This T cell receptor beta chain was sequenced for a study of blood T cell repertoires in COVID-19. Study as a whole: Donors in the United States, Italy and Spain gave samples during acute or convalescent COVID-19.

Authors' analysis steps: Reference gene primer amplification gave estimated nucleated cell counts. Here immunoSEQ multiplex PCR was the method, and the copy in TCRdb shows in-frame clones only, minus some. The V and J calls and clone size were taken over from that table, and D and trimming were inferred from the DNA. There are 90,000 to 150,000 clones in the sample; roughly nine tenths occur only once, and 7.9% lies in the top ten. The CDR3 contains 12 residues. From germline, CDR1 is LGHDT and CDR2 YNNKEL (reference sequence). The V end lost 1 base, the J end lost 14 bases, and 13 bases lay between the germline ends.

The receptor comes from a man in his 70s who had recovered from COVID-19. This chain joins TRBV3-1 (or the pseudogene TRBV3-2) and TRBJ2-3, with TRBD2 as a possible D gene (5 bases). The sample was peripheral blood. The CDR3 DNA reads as TGTGCCAGCAGCCAAGGTGGCGGTCGGGGGTATTTT. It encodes CASSQGGGRGYF.